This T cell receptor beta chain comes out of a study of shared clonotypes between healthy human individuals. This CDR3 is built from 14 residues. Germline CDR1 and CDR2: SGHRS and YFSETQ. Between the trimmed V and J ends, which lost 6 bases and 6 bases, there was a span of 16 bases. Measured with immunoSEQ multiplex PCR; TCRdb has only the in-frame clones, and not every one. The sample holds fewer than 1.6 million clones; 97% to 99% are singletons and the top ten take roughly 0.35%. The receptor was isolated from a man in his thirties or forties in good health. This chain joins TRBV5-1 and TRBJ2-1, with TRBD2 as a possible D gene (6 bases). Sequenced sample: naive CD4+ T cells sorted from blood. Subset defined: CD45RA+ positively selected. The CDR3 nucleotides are TGCGCCAGCATCTATCAGGAGGGTGCCAATGAGCAGTTCTTC. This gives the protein CASIYQEGANEQFF.